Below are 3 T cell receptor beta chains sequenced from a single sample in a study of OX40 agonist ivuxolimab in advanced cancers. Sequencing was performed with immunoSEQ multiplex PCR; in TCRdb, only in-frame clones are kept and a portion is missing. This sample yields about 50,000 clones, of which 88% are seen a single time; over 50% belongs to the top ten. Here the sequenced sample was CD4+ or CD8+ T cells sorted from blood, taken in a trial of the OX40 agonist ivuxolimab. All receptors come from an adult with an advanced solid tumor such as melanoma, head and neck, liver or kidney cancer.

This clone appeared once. Here the CDR3 reads CASSQDGTKKDPLHF. The DNA of the CDR3 is TGCGCCAGCAGCCAAGATGGGACTAAGAAGGATCCCCTCCACTTT. The chain combines TRBV4-3 with TRBJ1-6, with D maybe TRBD1 (5 bases). The CDR3 extends over 15 amino acids. CDR1 and CDR2 from the germline V gene are LGHNA and YSLEER. V shed 0 bases and J shed 13 bases, with 16 bases lying between them.

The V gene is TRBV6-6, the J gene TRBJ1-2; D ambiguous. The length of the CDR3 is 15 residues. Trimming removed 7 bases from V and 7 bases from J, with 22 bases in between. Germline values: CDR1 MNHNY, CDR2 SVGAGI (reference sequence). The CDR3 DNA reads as TGTGCCAGCACCCCAATCGGGCATGAGGTTGGTGGCTACACCTTC. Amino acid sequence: CASTPIGHEVGGYTF.

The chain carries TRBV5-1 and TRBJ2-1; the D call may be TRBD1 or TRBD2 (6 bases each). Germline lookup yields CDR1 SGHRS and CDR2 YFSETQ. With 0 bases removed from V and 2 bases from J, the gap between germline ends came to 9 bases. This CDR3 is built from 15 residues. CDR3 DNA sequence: TGCGCCAGCAGCTTGGAGGGGGGCCCCTACAATGAGCAGTTCTTC. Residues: CASSLEGGPYNEQFF.